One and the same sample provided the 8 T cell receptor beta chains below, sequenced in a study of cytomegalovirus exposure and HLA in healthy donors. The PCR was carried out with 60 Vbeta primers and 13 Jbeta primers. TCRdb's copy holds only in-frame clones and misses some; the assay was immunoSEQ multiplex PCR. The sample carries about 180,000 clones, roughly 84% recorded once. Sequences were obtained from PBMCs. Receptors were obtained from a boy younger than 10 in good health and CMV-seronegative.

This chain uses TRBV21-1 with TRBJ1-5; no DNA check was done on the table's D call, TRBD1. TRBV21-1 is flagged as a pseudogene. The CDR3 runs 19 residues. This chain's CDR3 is CASSKVTLSKGMGNQPQHF. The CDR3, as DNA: TGTGCCAGCAGCAAAGTTACCCTGAGTAAGGGGATGGGCAATCAGCCCCAGCATTTT.

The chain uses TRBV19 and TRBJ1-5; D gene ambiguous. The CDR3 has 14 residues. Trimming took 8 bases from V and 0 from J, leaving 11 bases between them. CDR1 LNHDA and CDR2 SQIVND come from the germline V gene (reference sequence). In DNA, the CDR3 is TGTGCCAGTGGTTACGGTTATAGCAATCAGCCCCAGCATTTT. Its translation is CASGYGYSNQPQHF.

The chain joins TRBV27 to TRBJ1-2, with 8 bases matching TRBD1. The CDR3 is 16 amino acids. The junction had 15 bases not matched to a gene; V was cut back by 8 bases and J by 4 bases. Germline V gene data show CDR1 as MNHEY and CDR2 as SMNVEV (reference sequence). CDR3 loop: CASGSQGTGLPYGYTF. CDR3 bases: TGTGCCAGCGGTAGCCAGGGGACAGGACTCCCCTATGGCTACACCTTC.

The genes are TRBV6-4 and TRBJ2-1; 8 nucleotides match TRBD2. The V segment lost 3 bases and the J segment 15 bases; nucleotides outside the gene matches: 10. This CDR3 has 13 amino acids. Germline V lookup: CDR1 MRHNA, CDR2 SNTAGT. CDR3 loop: CASSERVGREVFF. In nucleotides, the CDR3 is TGTGCCAGCAGTGAGAGGGTTGGGCGGGAGGTGTTCTTC.

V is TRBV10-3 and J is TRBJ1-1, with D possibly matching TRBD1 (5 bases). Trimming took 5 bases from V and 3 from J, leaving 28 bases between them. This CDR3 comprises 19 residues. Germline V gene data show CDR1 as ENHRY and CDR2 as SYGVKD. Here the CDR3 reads CAISQTLGGINRRDTEAFF. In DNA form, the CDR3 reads TGTGCCATCAGTCAAACCCTGGGGGGGATCAATCGAAGGGACACTGAAGCTTTCTTT.

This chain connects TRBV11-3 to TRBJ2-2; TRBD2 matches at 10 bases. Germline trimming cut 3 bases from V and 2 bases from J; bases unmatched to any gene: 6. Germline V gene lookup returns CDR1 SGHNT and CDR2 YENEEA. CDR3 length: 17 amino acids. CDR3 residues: CASSFASGGLNTGELFF. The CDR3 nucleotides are TGTGCCAGCAGCTTTGCTAGCGGGGGCCTCAACACCGGGGAGCTGTTTTTT.

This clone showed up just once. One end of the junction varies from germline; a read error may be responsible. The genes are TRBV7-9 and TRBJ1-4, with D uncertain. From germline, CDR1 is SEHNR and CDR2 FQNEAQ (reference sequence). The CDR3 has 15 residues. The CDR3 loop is CSSSSFRTEGEKLFF. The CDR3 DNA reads TGTTCCAGCAGCTCTTTCCGGACCGAGGGTGAAAAACTGTTTTTT.

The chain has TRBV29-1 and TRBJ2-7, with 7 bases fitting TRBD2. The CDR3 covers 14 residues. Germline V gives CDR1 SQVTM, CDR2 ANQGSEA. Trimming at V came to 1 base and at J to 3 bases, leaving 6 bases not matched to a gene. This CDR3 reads CSVEAGAGVYEQYF. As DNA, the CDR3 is TGCAGCGTTGAAGCTGGGGCGGGAGTCTACGAGCAGTACTTC.